Detailed here is one T cell receptor (beta chain). Germline V gene lookup returns CDR1 SEHNR and CDR2 FQNEAQ (reference sequence). This CDR3 has 15 residues. TCRdb re-called the 5' RACE reads and shows each CDR3 protein once, DNA omitted. The listing records over 200,000 distinct CDR3 sequences. The entry originates in a study of T cells expressing NK-cell markers. V usage is TRBV7-9 and J usage is TRBJ2-3. This clonotype originated in a man between 18 and 29 years old in good health. Specimen: blood T cells: a sorted CD56 or NKG2C T cell subset, CD4+ or CD8+ T cells, or bulk PBMC T cells (not recorded which). CDR3 sequence reads: CASTLVQEGTDTQYF.